These 18 T cell receptor beta chains came from one sample sequenced in a study of cytomegalovirus exposure and HLA in healthy donors. PCR was performed using 60 Vbeta and 13 Jbeta primers. Measured with immunoSEQ multiplex PCR; TCRdb has only the in-frame clones, and not every one. The sample contains some 150,000 clones, just over 75% of which appear only once. Sequenced input: PBMCs. The source is a woman younger than 45 in good health and CMV-seropositive.

This clone was counted between two and nine times. The chain uses TRBV6-1 and TRBJ2-7, with 7 bases lining up with TRBD1. The CDR3 contains 14 residues. CDR1 is MNHNS, CDR2 SASEGT, per germline. V was pared by 6 bases and J by 0 bases, with 5 bases of the junction left unmatched. The CDR3 coding sequence is TGTGCCAGCAGCGTCGGGACAGTCTCCTACGAGCAGTACTTC. Its translation is CASSVGTVSYEQYF.

The gene calls are TRBV14 and TRBJ2-1, with TRBD1 matching over 9 bases. Germline CDR1 SGHDN, CDR2 FVKESK. Losses at the gene ends were 8 bases for V and 5 bases for J; bases not matched to a gene: 7. This CDR3 is 14 amino acids long. The CDR3 loop is CASRLTGGNNEQFF. CDR3 bases: TGTGCCAGCCGGTTGACAGGGGGTAACAATGAGCAGTTCTTC.

The J gene is TRBJ1-1, the V gene TRBV5-4; tentatively, D is TRBD1 (5 bases). Germline V gives CDR1 SGHNT, CDR2 YYREEE (reference sequence). The CDR3 has 14 amino acids. V was trimmed by 1 base and J by 1 base, leaving 8 bases between them. CDR3 loop: CASSLFTGNTEAFF. The CDR3 DNA reads as TGTGCCAGCAGCTTGTTCACAGGGAACACTGAAGCTTTCTTT.

The rearrangement uses TRBV16 and TRBJ1-2; no reliable D call. The CDR3 is 12 amino acids. CDR1 KGHSY and CDR2 FQNENV come from the germline V gene. The V and J ends lost 2 bases and 8 bases respectively, with 9 bases between them. The CDR3 region is CASSQVRVGYTF. In DNA, the CDR3 is TGTGCCAGCAGCCAAGTCCGGGTCGGCTACACCTTC.

The chain couples TRBV6-5 to TRBJ2-1; D is undetermined. Germline-derived CDR1 and CDR2 are MNHEY and SVGAGI. V lost 0 bases, J lost 6 bases, and 6 bases lay in between. This CDR3 spans 13 amino acids. CDR3 DNA: TGTGCCAGCAGTTACTCCTCTAGCAATGAGCAGTTCTTC. Translating gives CASSYSSSNEQFF.

The V gene is TRBV29-1, the J gene TRBJ2-7; tentatively, D is TRBD1 (6 bases). Per germline, CDR1 SQVTM and CDR2 ANQGSEA. V gave up 5 bases and J gave up 3 bases, with 14 bases separating them. The CDR3 covers 13 residues. CDR3 DNA sequence: TGCAGCGTTTCTTTCATAGGGGGCTACGAGCAGTACTTC. Its translation: CSVSFIGGYEQYF.

This clone has only a few counts. This chain uses TRBV6-1 with TRBJ2-4; no clear D. The CDR3 has 13 amino acids. The ends were cut back, 1 base at V and 9 bases at J, with 10 bases in the middle. Germline CDR1 is MNHNS and CDR2 is SASEGT. CDR3: CASSEGDLSIQYF. The CDR3 bases are TGTGCCAGCAGTGAAGGAGATTTGAGCATTCAGTACTTC.

The chain uses TRBV6-5 and TRBJ1-1; D is unclear. Germline V CDR1 and CDR2: MNHEY, SVGAGI. V shed 6 bases and J shed 7 bases, with 18 bases lying between them. This CDR3 has 14 residues. The CDR3 sequence is CASRSLQVFGEAFF. The CDR3 bases are TGTGCCAGCAGATCTCTGCAGGTGTTTGGTGAAGCTTTCTTT.

V is TRBV27 and J is TRBJ1-1, with unresolved D. Per germline, CDR1 MNHEY and CDR2 SMNVEV (reference sequence). V lost 6 bases, J lost 4 bases, and 18 bases lay in between. This CDR3 contains 15 residues. Written as DNA, the CDR3 is TGTGCCAGCAGCCATTTTCGAGGGCGGCCCACTGAAGCTTTCTTT. Its translation is CASSHFRGRPTEAFF.

The rearrangement joins TRBV18 to TRBJ1-5, with 7 bases aligning to TRBD1. The CDR3 has 13 residues. V shed 6 bases, J shed 5 bases, and the junction held 4 bases outside the gene matches. CDR1 is KGHSH, CDR2 LQKENI, per germline. The CDR3 DNA reads as TGTGCCAGCTCTCCCGACAGGGATCAGCCCCAGCATTTT. It is translated as CASSPDRDQPQHF.

V usage is TRBV19 and J usage is TRBJ2-1; 7 positions agree with TRBD1. V lost 0 bases to trimming and J lost 6 bases; unmatched junction nucleotides: 11. The germline CDR1 and CDR2 sequences are LNHDA and SQIVND (reference sequence). The CDR3 extends over 17 amino acids. This CDR3 reads CASSIDLETGLGNEQFF. In DNA form, the CDR3 reads TGTGCCAGTAGTATAGATTTAGAGACAGGGTTGGGCAATGAGCAGTTCTTC.

This clone was counted a few times. This rearrangement joins TRBV16 to TRBJ1-2; possibly TRBD1 for D (5 bases). Trimming removed 0 bases from V and 4 bases from J, with 12 bases in between. The CDR3 consists of 15 residues. Germline values: CDR1 KGHSY, CDR2 FQNENV. CDR3 loop: CASSQSKGQGYGYTF. CDR3 bases: TGTGCCAGCAGCCAATCGAAGGGGCAGGGCTATGGCTACACCTTC. The full variable domain, with the rest looked up from reference TRBV16 and TRBJ1-2, is GEEVAQTPKHLVRGEGQKAKLYCAPIKGHSYVFWYQQVLKNEFKFLISFQNENVFDETGMPKERFSAKCLPNSPCSLEIQATKLEDSAVYFCASSQSKGQGYGYTFGSGTRLTVV.

The gene calls are TRBV10-3 and TRBJ2-1; 9 bases map to TRBD2. The CDR3 loop spans 12 amino acids. J was trimmed by 6 bases and V by 8 bases; bases with no gene match: 2. CDR1 is ENHRY and CDR2 is SYGVKD in the germline V gene. CDR3 DNA: TGTGCCATCGCGGGAGGGCCCAATGAGCAGTTCTTC. Amino acid sequence: CAIAGGPNEQFF.

The chain employs TRBV30 and TRBJ2-1; 9 bases align to TRBD2. Per germline, CDR1 GTSNPN and CDR2 SVGIG (reference sequence). Losses at the gene ends were 4 bases for V and 2 bases for J; bases not matched to a gene: 3. The CDR3 is 14 amino acids. This CDR3 reads CAWTRLAAYNEQFF. The CDR3 DNA reads as TGTGCCTGGACCCGACTAGCGGCCTACAATGAGCAGTTCTTC. Full variable domain (rest looked up from reference TRBV30 and TRBJ2-1): SQTIHQWPATLVQPVGSPLSLECTVEGTSNPNLYWYRQAAGRGLQLLFYSVGIGQISSEVPQNLSASRPQDRQFILSSKKLLLSDSGFYLCAWTRLAAYNEQFFGPGTRLTVL.

The chain employs TRBV20-1 and TRBJ2-3, with a tentative D call TRBD2 (5 bases). The CDR3 is 11 amino acids. The V end was cut by 8 bases, the J end by 0 bases, with 6 bases between. Per the germline V gene, CDR1 is DFQATT and CDR2 is SNEGSKA (reference sequence). CDR3 residues: CSSGSTDTQYF. As DNA, the CDR3 is TGCAGTAGCGGCAGCACAGATACGCAGTATTTT.

The table lists this clone with a few counts. CDR3 sequence reads: CASSFGLAGVEQYF. The CDR3 DNA follows: TGCGCCAGCAGCTTCGGACTAGCGGGAGTCGAGCAGTACTTC. The genes are TRBV5-1 and TRBJ2-7; 13 bases agree with TRBD2. The CDR3 runs to 14 residues. CDR1 is SGHRS and CDR2 is YFSETQ in the germline V gene. The junction had 2 bases not matched to a gene; V was cut back by 2 bases and J by 6 bases.

The chain links TRBV9 to TRBJ2-3, with unresolved D. V lost 7 bases to trimming and J lost 4 bases, with 16 bases between them. The CDR3 contains 14 residues. Germline-derived CDR1 and CDR2 are SGDLS and YYNGEE. CDR3 protein: CASSLRVGPDTQYF. The CDR3 coding sequence is TGTGCCAGCTCCCTCCGGGTAGGCCCAGATACGCAGTATTTT.

This clone has only a few counts. The chain links TRBV10-3 to TRBJ1-1; the D gene is possibly TRBD1 (5 bases). Germline CDR1 reads ENHRY; CDR2 reads SYGVKD. V lost 2 bases to trimming and J lost 4 bases, with 11 bases between them. This CDR3 spans 14 amino acids. CDR3 residues: CAISEGGRGTEAFF. CDR3 in DNA: TGTGCCATCAGTGAGGGAGGGAGGGGCACTGAAGCTTTCTTT.